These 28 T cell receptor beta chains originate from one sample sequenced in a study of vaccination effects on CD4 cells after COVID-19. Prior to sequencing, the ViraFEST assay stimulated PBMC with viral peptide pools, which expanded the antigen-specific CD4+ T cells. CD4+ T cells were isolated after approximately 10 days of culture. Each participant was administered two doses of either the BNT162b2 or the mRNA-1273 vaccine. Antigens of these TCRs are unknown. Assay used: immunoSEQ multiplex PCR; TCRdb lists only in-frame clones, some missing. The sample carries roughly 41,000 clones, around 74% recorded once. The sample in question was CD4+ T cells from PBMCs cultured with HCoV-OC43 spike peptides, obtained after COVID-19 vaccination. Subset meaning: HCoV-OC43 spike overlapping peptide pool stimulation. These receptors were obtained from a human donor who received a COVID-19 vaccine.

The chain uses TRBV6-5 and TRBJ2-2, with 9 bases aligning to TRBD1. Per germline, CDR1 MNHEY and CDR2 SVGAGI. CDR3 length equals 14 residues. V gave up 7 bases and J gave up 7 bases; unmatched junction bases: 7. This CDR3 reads CASKRDRANGELFF. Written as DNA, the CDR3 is TGTGCCAGCAAGAGGGACAGGGCGAACGGGGAGCTGTTTTTT.

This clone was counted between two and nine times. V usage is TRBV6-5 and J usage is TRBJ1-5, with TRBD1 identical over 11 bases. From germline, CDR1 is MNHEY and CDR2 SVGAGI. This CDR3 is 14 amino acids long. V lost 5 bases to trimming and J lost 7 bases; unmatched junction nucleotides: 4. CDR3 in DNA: TGTGCCAGCAGTCGGACAGGGGGCGGCCAGCCCCAGCATTTT. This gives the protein CASSRTGGGQPQHF.

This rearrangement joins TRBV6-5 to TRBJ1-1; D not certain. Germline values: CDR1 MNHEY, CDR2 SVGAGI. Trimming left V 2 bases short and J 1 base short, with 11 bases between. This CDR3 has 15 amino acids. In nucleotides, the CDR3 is TGTGCCAGCAGTTACAAGGCCAGAGCGAACACTGAAGCTTTCTTT. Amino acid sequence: CASSYKARANTEAFF.

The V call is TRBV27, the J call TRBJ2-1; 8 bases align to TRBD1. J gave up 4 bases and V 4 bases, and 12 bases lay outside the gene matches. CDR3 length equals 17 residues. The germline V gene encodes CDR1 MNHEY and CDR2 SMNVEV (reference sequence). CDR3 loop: CASSSRQGRYRYNEQFF. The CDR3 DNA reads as TGTGCCAGCAGTTCTCGACAGGGGCGCTACAGATACAATGAGCAGTTCTTC.

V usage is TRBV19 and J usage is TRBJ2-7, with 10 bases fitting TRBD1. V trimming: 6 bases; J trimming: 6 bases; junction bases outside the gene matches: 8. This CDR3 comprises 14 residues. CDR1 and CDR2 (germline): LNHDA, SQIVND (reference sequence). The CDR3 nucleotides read TGTGCCAGTAGCCGGGACAGGGGTCCGAGCGAGCAGTACTTC. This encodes CASSRDRGPSEQYF.

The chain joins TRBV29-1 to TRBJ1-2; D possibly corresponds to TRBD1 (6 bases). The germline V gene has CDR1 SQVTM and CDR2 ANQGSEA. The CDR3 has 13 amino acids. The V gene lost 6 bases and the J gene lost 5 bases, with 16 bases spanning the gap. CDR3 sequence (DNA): TGCAGCGTCCGAAAGGGGGGTGATTATGGCTACACCTTC. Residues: CSVRKGGDYGYTF.

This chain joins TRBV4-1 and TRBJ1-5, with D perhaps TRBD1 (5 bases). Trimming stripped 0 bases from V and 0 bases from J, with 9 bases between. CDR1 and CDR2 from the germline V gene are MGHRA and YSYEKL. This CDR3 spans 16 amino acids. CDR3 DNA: TGCGCCAGCAGCCAAGAGTGGGGGGTTAGCAATCAGCCCCAGCATTTT. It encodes CASSQEWGVSNQPQHF.

CDR3 in DNA: TGCGCCAGCAGCCAAGGAATGCCGAATGTTAATGAAAAACTGTTTTTT. It encodes CASSQGMPNVNEKLFF. This sequence joins TRBV4-1 and TRBJ1-4; D is unclear. The CDR3 length is 16 residues. CDR1 and CDR2 (germline): MGHRA, YSYEKL. The V end was cut by 1 base, the J end by 4 bases, with 13 bases between.

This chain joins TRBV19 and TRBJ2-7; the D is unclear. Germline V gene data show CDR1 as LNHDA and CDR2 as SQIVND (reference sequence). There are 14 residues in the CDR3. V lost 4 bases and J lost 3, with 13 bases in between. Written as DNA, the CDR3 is TGTGCCAGTAGTAAGGCCCAAGTCGGCTACGAGCAGTACTTC. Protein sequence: CASSKAQVGYEQYF. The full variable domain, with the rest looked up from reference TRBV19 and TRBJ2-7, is DGGITQSPKYLFRKEGQNVTLSCEQNLNHDAMYWYRQDPGQGLRLIYYSQIVNDFQKGDIAEGYSVSREKKESFPLTVTSAQKNPTAFYLCASSKAQVGYEQYFGPGTRLTVT.

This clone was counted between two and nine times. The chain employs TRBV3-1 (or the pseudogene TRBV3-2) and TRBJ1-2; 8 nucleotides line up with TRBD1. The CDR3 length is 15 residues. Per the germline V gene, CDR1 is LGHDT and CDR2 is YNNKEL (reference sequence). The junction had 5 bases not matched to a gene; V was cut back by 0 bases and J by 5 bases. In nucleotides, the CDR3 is TGTGCCAGCAGCCAAGACGGGCAGGGGGCGTATGGCTACACCTTC. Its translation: CASSQDGQGAYGYTF.

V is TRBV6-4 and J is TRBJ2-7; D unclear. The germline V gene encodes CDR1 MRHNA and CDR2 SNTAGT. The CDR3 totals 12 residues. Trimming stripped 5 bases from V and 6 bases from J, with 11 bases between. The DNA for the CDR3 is TGTGCCAGCAGTTTGACGGCCAGCGAGCAGTACTTC. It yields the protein CASSLTASEQYF.

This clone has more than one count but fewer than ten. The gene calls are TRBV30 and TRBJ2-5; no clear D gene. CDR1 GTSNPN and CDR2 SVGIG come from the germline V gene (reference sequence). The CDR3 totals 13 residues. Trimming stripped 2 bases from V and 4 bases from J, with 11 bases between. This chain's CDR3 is CAWSLRNSETQYF. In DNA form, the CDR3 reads TGTGCCTGGAGTCTACGGAATTCAGAGACCCAGTACTTC.

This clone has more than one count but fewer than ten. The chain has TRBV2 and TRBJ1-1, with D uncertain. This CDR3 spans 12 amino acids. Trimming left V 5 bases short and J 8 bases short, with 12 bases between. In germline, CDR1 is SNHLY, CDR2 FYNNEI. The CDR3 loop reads CASSMRKKEAFF. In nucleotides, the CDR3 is TGTGCCAGCAGTATGAGAAAGAAAGAAGCTTTCTTT.

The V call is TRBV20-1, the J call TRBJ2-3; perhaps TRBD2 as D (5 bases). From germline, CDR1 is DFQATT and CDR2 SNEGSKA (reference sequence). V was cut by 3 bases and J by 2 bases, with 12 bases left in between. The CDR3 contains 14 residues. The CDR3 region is CSASSLADTDTQYF. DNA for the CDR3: TGCAGTGCTAGTAGCCTAGCAGACACAGATACGCAGTATTTT.

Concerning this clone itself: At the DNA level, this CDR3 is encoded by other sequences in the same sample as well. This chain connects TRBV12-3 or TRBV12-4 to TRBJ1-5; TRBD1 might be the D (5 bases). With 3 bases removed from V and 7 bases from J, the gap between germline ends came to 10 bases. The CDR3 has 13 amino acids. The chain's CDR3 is CASSLERGQPQHF. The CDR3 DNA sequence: TGTGCCAGCAGTTTGGAGAGGGGACAGCCCCAGCATTTT.

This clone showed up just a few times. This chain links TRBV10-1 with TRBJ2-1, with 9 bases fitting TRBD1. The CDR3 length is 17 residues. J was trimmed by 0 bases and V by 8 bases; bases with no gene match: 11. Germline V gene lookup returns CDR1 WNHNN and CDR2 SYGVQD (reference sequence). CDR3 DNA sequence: TGCGCCAGCGGTAAAGGACAGGGGACGGGCTCCTACAATGAGCAGTTCTTC. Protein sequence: CASGKGQGTGSYNEQFF.

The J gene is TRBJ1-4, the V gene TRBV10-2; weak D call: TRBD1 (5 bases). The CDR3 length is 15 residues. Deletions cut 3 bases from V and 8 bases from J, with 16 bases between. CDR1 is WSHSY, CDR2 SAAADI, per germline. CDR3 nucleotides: TGCGCCAGCAGTGATTTAGGGAGGGGCGGAGAAAAACTGTTTTTT. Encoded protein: CASSDLGRGGEKLFF.

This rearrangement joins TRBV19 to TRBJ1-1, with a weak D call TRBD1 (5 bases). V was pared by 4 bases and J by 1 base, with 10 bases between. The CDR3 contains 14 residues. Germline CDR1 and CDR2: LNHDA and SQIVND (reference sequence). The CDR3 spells CASSTGTANTEAFF. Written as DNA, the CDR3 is TGTGCCAGTAGTACCGGGACGGCGAACACTGAAGCTTTCTTT.

The CDR3 is CASSARWDRGYGYTF. CDR3 coding DNA: TGTGCCAGCAGCGCAAGATGGGACAGGGGCTATGGCTACACCTTC. The rearrangement joins TRBV25-1 to TRBJ1-2; 10 nucleotides agree with TRBD1. The CDR3 is 15 amino acids. V lost 6 bases to trimming and J lost 4 bases; unmatched junction nucleotides: 8. Germline V lookup: CDR1 MGHDK, CDR2 SYGVNS.

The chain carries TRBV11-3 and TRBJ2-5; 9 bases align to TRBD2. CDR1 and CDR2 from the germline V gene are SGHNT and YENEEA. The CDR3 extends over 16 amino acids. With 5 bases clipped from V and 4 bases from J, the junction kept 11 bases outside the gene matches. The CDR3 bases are TGTGCCAGCAGCGCCGGGACTAGCTCGTCACGAGAGACCCAGTACTTC. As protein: CASSAGTSSSRETQYF.

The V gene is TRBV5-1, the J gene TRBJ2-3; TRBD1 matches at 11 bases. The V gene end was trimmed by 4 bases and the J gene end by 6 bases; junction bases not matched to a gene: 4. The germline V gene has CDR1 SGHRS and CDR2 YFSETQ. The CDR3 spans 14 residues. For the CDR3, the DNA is TGCGCCAGCAGCGGAGGACAGGGGGCCGATACGCAGTATTTT. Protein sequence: CASSGGQGADTQYF.

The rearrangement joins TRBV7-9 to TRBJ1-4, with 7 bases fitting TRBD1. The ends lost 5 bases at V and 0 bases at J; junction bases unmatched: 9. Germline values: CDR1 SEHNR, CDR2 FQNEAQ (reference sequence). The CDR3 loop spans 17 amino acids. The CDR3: CASSRGDRTSTNEKLFF. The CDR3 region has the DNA TGTGCCAGCAGCAGGGGGGACAGAACTTCAACTAATGAAAAACTGTTTTTT.

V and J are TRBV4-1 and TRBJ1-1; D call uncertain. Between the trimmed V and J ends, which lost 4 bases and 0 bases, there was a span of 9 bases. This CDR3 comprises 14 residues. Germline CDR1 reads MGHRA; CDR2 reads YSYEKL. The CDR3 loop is CASSLRVLNTEAFF. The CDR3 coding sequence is TGCGCCAGCAGCCTCCGGGTACTGAACACTGAAGCTTTCTTT.

The CDR3: CAISGQGNQPQHF. The CDR3 DNA reads TGTGCCATCAGTGGACAGGGTAATCAGCCCCAGCATTTT. The V and J genes are TRBV10-3 and TRBJ1-5, with TRBD1 matching 7 bases. CDR1 is ENHRY, CDR2 SYGVKD, per germline. V lost 4 bases to trimming and J lost 4 bases; unmatched junction nucleotides: 1. The CDR3 contains 13 residues.

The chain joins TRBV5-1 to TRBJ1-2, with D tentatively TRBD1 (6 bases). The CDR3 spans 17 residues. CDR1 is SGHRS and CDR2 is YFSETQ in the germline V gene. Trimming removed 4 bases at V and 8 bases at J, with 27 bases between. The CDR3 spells CASSPGTGQNFGKGYTF. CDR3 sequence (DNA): TGCGCCAGCAGCCCCGGAACAGGGCAGAACTTCGGGAAGGGCTACACCTTC. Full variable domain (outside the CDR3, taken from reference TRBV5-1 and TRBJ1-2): KAGVTQTPRYLIKTRGQQVTLSCSPISGHRSVSWYQQTPGQGLQFLFEYFSETQRNKGNFPGRFSGRQFSNSRSEMNVSTLELGDSALYLCASSPGTGQNFGKGYTFGSGTRLTVV.

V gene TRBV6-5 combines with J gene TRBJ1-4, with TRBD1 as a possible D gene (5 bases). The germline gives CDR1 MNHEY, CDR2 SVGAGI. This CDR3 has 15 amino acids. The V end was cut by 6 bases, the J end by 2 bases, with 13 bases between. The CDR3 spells CASSPPGRTNEKLFF. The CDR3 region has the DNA TGTGCCAGCAGCCCCCCAGGGCGCACTAATGAAAAACTGTTTTTT.

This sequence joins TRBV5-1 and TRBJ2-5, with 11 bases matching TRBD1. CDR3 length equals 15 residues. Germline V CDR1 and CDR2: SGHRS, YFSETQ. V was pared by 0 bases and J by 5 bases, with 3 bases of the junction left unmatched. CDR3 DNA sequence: TGCGCCAGCAGCTTGGCAGGACAGGGGGCTGAGACCCAGTACTTC. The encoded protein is CASSLAGQGAETQYF.

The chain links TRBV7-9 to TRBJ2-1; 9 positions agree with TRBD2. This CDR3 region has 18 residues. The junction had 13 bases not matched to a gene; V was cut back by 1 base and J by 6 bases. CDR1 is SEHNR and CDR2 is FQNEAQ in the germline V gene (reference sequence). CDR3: CASSLVNRGLAPTNEQFF. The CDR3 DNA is TGTGCCAGCAGCTTAGTGAATAGAGGACTAGCGCCAACCAATGAGCAGTTCTTC.